Sequencing of this T cell receptor beta chain was carried out in a study of blood T cells in healthy people across ages. General study results and limits: TCR beta diversity, measured per million T cells, fell in a roughly linear way with age. Possibly, changes in expanded clonotypes were confounded because donor CMV status was unknown.

A remark on this clonotype: The antigen remains undetermined.

A second roughly 6 to 11 cycle PCR used barcoded and J-beta primers. A 12-random-nucleotide template-switch adaptor tagged each cDNA molecule. CDR3-containing paired-end reads numbering at least 2.5 million came from each sample. Using its own MiXCR run on the 5' RACE reads, TCRdb lists one record per CDR3 protein. The sample holds fewer than 1.5 million distinct CDR3 sequences, around 39% seen once. Sequencing input: blood. The clonotype was recovered from a woman aged 18-29 years in good health.

The DNA for the CDR3 is TGCGCCAGCAGCTTGGTACCCGGGACAGGGTCTGAAGCTTTCTTT. Its protein product is CASSLVPGTGSEAFF. The chain employs TRBV5-1 and TRBJ1-1; 9 nucleotides line up with TRBD1. The CDR3 spans 15 residues. Trimming removed 0 bases from V and 6 bases from J; junction bases left unmatched: 6. Looked up from germline, CDR1 is SGHRS and CDR2 is YFSETQ.